Listed below are T cell receptor beta chains from one sample, sequenced in a study of blood T cell repertoires in COVID-19. TCRdb's table, derived via immunoSEQ multiplex PCR, lists solely in-frame clones and lacks some. This sample has under 250,000 clones, with around 92% found just once. Sample: peripheral blood. Source of these receptors: a man younger than 40 with acute or convalescent COVID-19. CDR3s include the opening cysteine and the closing phenylalanine or tryptophan. The D gene is left open where the match is weak. The listing skips clone size in some rows; elsewhere it reads once, few, many or a size class.

clone_size j_call v_call d_call cdr3_nt cdr3_aa
once TRBJ1-4 TRBV3-1/TRBV3-2 - TGTGCCAGCAGCCACCCGGGGGGCACTAGGAGTGAAAAACTGTTTTTT CASSHPGGTRSEKLFF
- TRBJ2-5 TRBV5-1 TRBD2 TGCGCCAGCAGCCCCCGACTAGCGGGGGGGCTGGAGACCCAGTACTTC CASSPRLAGGLETQYF
- TRBJ2-7 TRBV15 TRBD2 TGTGCCACCAGCCATCCTCGGGGGGGCTCCTACGAGCAGTACTTC CATSHPRGGSYEQYF
- TRBJ2-1 TRBV28 TRBD1 TGTGCCAGCAGCATAACACAGGGGGCGAATGAGCAGTTCTTC CASSITQGANEQFF
- TRBJ2-5 TRBV5-1 - TGCGCCAGCAGCCTCACTAGTCCGAAAGAGACCCAGTACTTC CASSLTSPKETQYF
- TRBJ2-1 TRBV7-8 TRBD2 TGTGCCAGCAGCTTAGCCAGGGCTAGCGGGGCCTACAATGAGCAGTTCTTC CASSLARASGAYNEQFF
few TRBJ2-2 TRBV7-9 TRBD2 TGTGCCAGCAGCTCCGGGACTAGCGGGAACACCGGGGAGCTGTTTTTT CASSSGTSGNTGELFF
- TRBJ1-1 TRBV5-1 TRBD1 TGCGCCAGCAGCTTATACAGGGGGGACACTGAAGCTTTCTTT CASSLYRGDTEAFF
- TRBJ1-4 TRBV2 TRBD1 TGTGCCAGTTCTCGACAGGGAATTAATGAAAAACTGTTTTTT CASSRQGINEKLFF
once TRBJ1-1 TRBV5-1 TRBD1 TGCGCCAGCAGCTACAACGGCAGGGGGGACACTGAAGCTTTCTTT CASSYNGRGDTEAFF
- TRBJ2-7 TRBV5-1 TRBD2 TGCGCCAGCAGCTTGGGACCCGGACTAGCGGGCTACGAGCAGTACTTC CASSLGPGLAGYEQYF
- TRBJ2-5 TRBV6-1 TRBD2 TGTGCCAGCAGTGAGAGCGGGGGGGCCCAGGAGACCCAGTACTTC CASSESGGAQETQYF
- TRBJ2-3 TRBV14 - TGTGCCAGCAGCCAAGGTGGGGGGGCCCATCTGCGTACGCAGTATTTT CASSQGGGAHLRTQYF
- TRBJ2-7 TRBV5-8 TRBD2 TGTGCCAGCAGCTTGTATCGGGGGGACTGGGAGGAGCAGTACTTC CASSLYRGDWEEQYF
- TRBJ1-3 TRBV19 - TGTGCCAGTAGTATGCGGAATGGAAACACCATATATTTT CASSMRNGNTIYF
- TRBJ1-4 TRBV15 - TGTGCCACCAGCAGGGGCAGGGTGGGAGGTGGAGAAAAACTGTTTTTT CATSRGRVGGGEKLFF
- TRBJ2-1 TRBV3-1/TRBV3-2 TRBD2 TGTGCCAGCAGCCAAGATCCCCTAGCGGGAGTCGCTCTGAGTGAGCAGTTCTTC CASSQDPLAGVALSEQFF
once TRBJ2-2 TRBV30 TRBD2 TGTGCCAAACAGAGGCGCGGGAGGGCCTCCGGGGAGCTGTTTTTT CAKQRRGRASGELFF
- TRBJ2-5 TRBV7-9 TRBD1 TGTGCCAGCAGCCTTACAGGGGGCCAAGAGACCCAGTACTTC CASSLTGGQETQYF
- TRBJ2-5 TRBV11-2 TRBD2 TGTGCCAGCAGCTACGGACTAGCGGGGGGTGAGGAGACCCAGTACTTC CASSYGLAGGEETQYF
- TRBJ2-7 TRBV6-5 TRBD1 TGTGCCAGCAGTAAGACAGGGGGCAAGTTCGAGCAGTACTTC CASSKTGGKFEQYF
- TRBJ2-5 TRBV9 - TGTGCCAGCAGCGTAGAACAGGGACGAGAGACCCAGTACTTC CASSVEQGRETQYF
- TRBJ1-2 TRBV24-1 TRBD1 TGTGCCACCAGTCCAGGACAGGGTTTTGGCTACACCTTC CATSPGQGFGYTF
- TRBJ2-7 TRBV5-1 - TGCGCCAGCAGCTACGCGGGTGGAAATAACTACGAGCAGTACTTC CASSYAGGNNYEQYF
- TRBJ2-3 TRBV11-3 TRBD2 TGTGCCAGCAGCGCTAGCGGGAACCCCAAACGGCAGTATTTT CASSASGNPKRQYF
- TRBJ2-7 TRBV7-2 TRBD2 TGTGCCAGCAGCTCGTACCCCGGGACTAGCCCTTTTGTGGGGTACGAGCAGTACTTC CASSSYPGTSPFVGYEQYF
once TRBJ2-7 TRBV5-1 TRBD2 TGCGCCAGCAGCTGGACAGGGACTAGCGGGGTCTACGAGCAGTACTTC CASSWTGTSGVYEQYF
once TRBJ2-2 TRBV7-2 - TGTGCCAGCAGCTCAGGGATGGTAATTACCGGGGAGCTGTTTTTT CASSSGMVITGELFF
- TRBJ2-1 TRBV30 TRBD1 TGTGCCTGGAGTGAACGACAGGGTCGGGAGCAGTTCTTC CAWSERQGREQFF
- TRBJ1-1 TRBV19 - TGTGCCAGTAGTGCCGGGACTAAAAGACTGAACACTGAAGCTTTCTTT CASSAGTKRLNTEAFF
once TRBJ1-2 TRBV5-6 - TGTGCCAGCAGCTTCCTTTCAGGGAAGGTACGCGGCTACACCTTC CASSFLSGKVRGYTF
- TRBJ2-3 TRBV18 TRBD1 TGTGCCAGCTCACCAATTCAGACAGGGTCCGTCACAGATACGCAGTATTTT CASSPIQTGSVTDTQYF
- TRBJ2-1 TRBV5-1 TRBD2 TGCGCCAGCAGCTTGACGACCGGGACTAGCGGGGCAAAGCAGTTCTTC CASSLTTGTSGAKQFF
- TRBJ1-1 TRBV25-1 - TGTGCCAGCACAGGTGCTGAAGCTTTCTTT CASTGAEAFF
once TRBJ2-1 TRBV7-8 - TGTGCCAGCAGCTTAGCAGAGCCCCGCCCCTACAATGAGCAGTTCTTC CASSLAEPRPYNEQFF
once TRBJ1-1 TRBV2 - TGTGCCAGCAGTATCGAGGACAGGAACACTGAAGCTTTCTTT CASSIEDRNTEAFF
- TRBJ2-2 TRBV19 TRBD1 TGTGCCAGTAAGGGACAGGGTCATCCCGGGGAGCTGTTTTTT CASKGQGHPGELFF
- TRBJ2-5 TRBV7-8 - TGTGCCAGCAGCAAGTACAGGGAAGAGACCCAGTACTTC CASSKYREETQYF
once TRBJ2-2 TRBV28 - TGTGCCAGCAGGAAGGTTGGGAGTAAGTACACCGGGGAGCTGTTTTTT CASRKVGSKYTGELFF
- TRBJ2-5 TRBV5-4 TRBD2 TGTGCCAGCAGCTACCGATCTAGCGGAGAGACCCAGTACTTC CASSYRSSGETQYF
- TRBJ1-2 TRBV28 - TGTGCCAGCACCCTGAAGGGGCGGTATGGCTACACCTTC CASTLKGRYGYTF
- TRBJ1-2 TRBV11-3 - TGTGCCAGCAGCTCAACACAGGGACCCACTAACTATGGCTACACCTTC CASSSTQGPTNYGYTF
- TRBJ1-2 TRBV7-9 TRBD1 TGTGCCAGCAGCTTCTACAGGGGGCCAGATGGCTACACCTTC CASSFYRGPDGYTF
- TRBJ1-2 TRBV28 - TGTGCCAGCAGTACGAGGTTAGGCTACACCTTC CASSTRLGYTF
- TRBJ2-2 TRBV28 TRBD1 TGTGCCAGCAGTTCCCCGGGACAGGCGAACACCGGGGAGCTGTTTTTT CASSSPGQANTGELFF
- TRBJ2-1 TRBV27 - TGTGCCAGCAGTTTATCCAGGGCCAGTGAGCAGTTCTTC CASSLSRASEQFF
- TRBJ1-6 TRBV24-1 TRBD1 TGTGCCACCATCCGACAGGGGGGAACAGGGGTTAATTCACCCCTCCACTTT CATIRQGGTGVNSPLHF